These 22 T cell receptor beta chains originate from one sample sequenced in a study of response to subunit inactivated influenza vaccine. TCRdb reprocessed the RT-PCR reads with MiXCR, giving one entry per CDR3 protein. The data hold some 850,000 distinct CDR3 sequences, with under 20% observed a single time. The sample was PBMCs from blood, taken around 5 days after vaccination. These receptors originate from a man in his fifties who received an inactivated influenza vaccine.

The J gene is TRBJ2-7, the V gene TRBV30; D is possibly TRBD1 or TRBD2 (7 bases each). The CDR3 loop spans 16 amino acids. V was pared by 2 bases and J by 3 bases, with 20 bases between. Per germline, CDR1 GTSNPN and CDR2 SVGIG (reference sequence). Here the CDR3 reads CAWSKGGAGGYYEQYF. The CDR3 DNA reads TGTGCCTGGAGTAAAGGGGGGGCAGGGGGTTACTACGAGCAGTACTTC.

The chain links TRBV20-1 to TRBJ2-2; tentatively, D is TRBD2 (6 bases). The CDR3 covers 14 residues. The germline V and J ends were trimmed by 1 base and 5 bases, with 11 bases remaining between them. Per the germline V gene, CDR1 is DFQATT and CDR2 is SNEGSKA (reference sequence). This CDR3 reads CSARVSAGTGELFF. The CDR3 DNA reads TGCAGTGCTAGAGTGAGCGCGGGGACCGGGGAGCTGTTTTTT.

Details on this clonotype: This may be a read error: a much more frequent sequence differs by one nucleotide. The chain uses TRBV6-1 and TRBJ2-5; 12 bases fit TRBD2. The length of the CDR3 is 15 residues. Per germline, CDR1 MNHNS and CDR2 SASEGT. J was trimmed by 1 base and V by 6 bases; bases with no gene match: 3. CDR3 region: CASRVLAGGQETQYF. CDR3 nucleotides: TGTGCCAGCAGAGTACTAGCGGGGGGCCAAGAGACCCAGTACTTC.

This clonotype was observed at least ten times. The gene calls are TRBV29-1 and TRBJ1-1; possibly TRBD1 for D (6 bases). Trimming took 0 bases from V and 4 from J, leaving 21 bases between them. CDR1 SQVTM and CDR2 ANQGSEA come from the germline V gene. CDR3 length: 17 residues. The CDR3 sequence: CSVEDPGTTRPGTEAFF. Written as DNA, the CDR3 is TGCAGCGTTGAAGATCCCGGGACAACCAGACCAGGCACTGAAGCTTTCTTT. Together with reference TRBV29-1 and TRBJ1-1, the CDR3 gives the full variable domain: SAVISQKPSRDICQRGTSLTIQCQVDSQVTMMFWYRQQPGQSLTLIATANQGSEATYESGFVIDKFPISRPNLTFSTLTVSNMSPEDSSIYLCSVEDPGTTRPGTEAFFGQGTRLTVV.

The gene calls are TRBV20-1 and TRBJ2-7; 7 bases agree with TRBD1. The CDR3 spans 14 residues. J gave up 1 base and V 3 bases, and 6 bases lay outside the gene matches. Germline CDR1 DFQATT, CDR2 SNEGSKA (reference sequence). The CDR3 is CSASRTGRSYEQYF. In nucleotides, the CDR3 is TGCAGTGCTAGCCGGACAGGCCGGTCCTACGAGCAGTACTTC.

The chain uses TRBV6-2 or TRBV6-3 and TRBJ2-5, with D maybe TRBD2 (7 bases). Germline V gives CDR1 MNHEY, CDR2 SVGEGT. V was pared by 7 bases and J by 6 bases, with 18 bases between. CDR3 length equals 14 residues. DNA for the CDR3: TGTGCCAGCACCAAGGGGGGGGCTCGGAAGACCCAGTACTTC. It codes for CASTKGGARKTQYF.

This clonotype was recorded a few times. This rearrangement joins TRBV24-1 to TRBJ2-3; no firm D call. The CDR3 has 13 residues. V was trimmed by 5 bases and J by 3 bases, leaving 8 bases between them. Per germline, CDR1 KGHDR and CDR2 SFDVKD. The CDR3 loop reads CATSGLRTDTQYF. CDR3 nucleotides: TGTGCCACCAGTGGATTGAGGACAGATACGCAGTATTTT.

This clonotype has ten or more counts. The J gene is TRBJ2-7, the V gene TRBV29-1, with D possibly matching TRBD1 (6 bases). Germline-derived CDR1 and CDR2 are SQVTM and ANQGSEA. Trimming stripped 2 bases from V and 0 bases from J, with 8 bases between. The CDR3 sequence is 13 residues long. This CDR3 is CSVEQGSSYEQYF. The DNA of the CDR3 is TGCAGCGTTGAACAGGGGAGCTCCTACGAGCAGTACTTC.

This chain connects TRBV27 to TRBJ2-3; D might be TRBD2 (6 bases). This CDR3 is 16 amino acids long. V was pared by 6 bases and J by 3 bases, with 19 bases between. Per germline, CDR1 MNHEY and CDR2 SMNVEV (reference sequence). CDR3 in DNA: TGTGCCAGCAGATCCCAGGGACTCGGGTATACAGATACGCAGTATTTT. Amino acids: CASRSQGLGYTDTQYF.

The chain joins TRBV7-8 to TRBJ1-3; maybe TRBD1 (5 bases). CDR1 SGHVS and CDR2 FQNEAQ come from the germline V gene. V was cut by 4 bases and J by 0 bases, with 10 bases left in between. CDR3 size: 15 residues. The CDR3 DNA reads TGTGCCAGCAGCTCACTGACAGCCTCTGGAAACACCATATATTTT. It specifies CASSSLTASGNTIYF.

This clonotype was counted between two and nine times. V gene TRBV5-1 combines with J gene TRBJ1-5; D remains ambiguous. The V and J ends lost 0 bases and 5 bases respectively, with 9 bases between them. Germline CDR1 SGHRS, CDR2 YFSETQ. There are 14 residues in the CDR3. Written as DNA, the CDR3 is TGCGCCAGCAGCTTGGAAACCGGTGATCAGCCCCAGCATTTT. Translation gives CASSLETGDQPQHF.

This clonotype was seen many times. V usage is TRBV6-1 and J usage is TRBJ2-7; 10 nucleotides line up with TRBD2. Trimming cost V 6 bases and J 4 bases; bases outside gene matches: 3. Germline values: CDR1 MNHNS, CDR2 SASEGT. There are 13 residues in the CDR3. The CDR3 is CASSGTSDYEQYF. The CDR3, as DNA: TGTGCCAGCAGCGGGACTAGCGATTACGAGCAGTACTTC.

The chain is built from TRBV9 and TRBJ2-1; 10 bases line up with TRBD2. The CDR3 length is 16 residues. Germline trimming cut 0 bases from V and 4 bases from J; bases unmatched to any gene: 4. In germline, CDR1 is SGDLS, CDR2 YYNGEE. The CDR3 DNA is TGTGCCAGCAGCGTAGTAGTAGCGGGAGGATACAATGAGCAGTTCTTC. Protein: CASSVVVAGGYNEQFF.

The chain is built from TRBV12-3 or TRBV12-4 and TRBJ2-5, with TRBD2 matching 8 bases. This CDR3 has 17 amino acids. V trimming: 6 bases; J trimming: 5 bases; junction bases outside the gene matches: 17. The CDR3 here is CASSRVRGRRTSETQYF. In nucleotides, the CDR3 is TGTGCCAGCAGCCGTGTCAGGGGACGGAGGACTAGCGAGACCCAGTACTTC.

The chain uses TRBV5-1 and TRBJ2-7, with D hard to call. The CDR3 runs to 13 residues. V was cut by 4 bases and J by 1 base, with 9 bases left in between. Germline CDR1 and CDR2: SGHRS and YFSETQ. For the CDR3, the DNA is TGCGCCAGCAGCAACGGGCCTTCCTACGAGCAGTACTTC. Translated: CASSNGPSYEQYF.

V is TRBV28 and J is TRBJ2-7; 8 bases are shared with TRBD1. This CDR3 contains 14 residues. Germline V gene data show CDR1 as MDHEN and CDR2 as SYDVKM. V trimming: 3 bases; J trimming: 3 bases; junction bases outside the gene matches: 4. The CDR3 region has the DNA TGTGCCAGCAGTTTCGGACAGGGTGGCTACGAGCAGTACTTC. This codes for CASSFGQGGYEQYF.

In DNA form, the CDR3 reads TGCAGTGCAAGGGACTTCCCCAATCAGCCCCAGCATTTT. This codes for CSARDFPNQPQHF. The chain employs TRBV20-1 and TRBJ1-5; D might be TRBD1 (5 bases). Trimming took off 6 bases at V and 3 bases at J, with 12 bases between the two ends. The CDR3 is made up of 13 amino acids. Germline-derived CDR1 and CDR2 are DFQATT and SNEGSKA (reference sequence).

V gene TRBV18 combines with J gene TRBJ2-3; the D is unclear. Germline CDR1 is KGHSH and CDR2 is LQKENI. V shed 6 bases and J shed 6 bases, with 10 bases lying between them. The length of the CDR3 is 12 residues. The CDR3 sequence: CASSPKADTQYF. The CDR3 nucleotides are TGTGCCAGCTCCCCTAAAGCGGATACGCAGTATTTT.

This clonotype has only a few counts. The rearrangement joins TRBV6-1 to TRBJ2-2; possibly TRBD1 for D (5 bases). Germline CDR1 reads MNHNS; CDR2 reads SASEGT. V was clipped by 6 bases and J by 0 bases, with 14 bases between them. The length of the CDR3 is 16 residues. CDR3 residues: CASRNAQGANTGELFF. CDR3 DNA sequence: TGTGCCAGCAGGAATGCTCAGGGCGCGAACACCGGGGAGCTGTTTTTT.

The V and J genes are TRBV5-6 and TRBJ1-1, with no clear D. V was trimmed by 1 base and J by 7 bases, leaving 14 bases between them. Germline-derived CDR1 and CDR2 are SGHDT and YYEEEE. There are 14 residues in the CDR3. This CDR3 reads CASSLMEVGHEAFF. CDR3 nucleotide sequence: TGTGCCAGCAGCTTGATGGAAGTGGGCCATGAAGCTTTCTTT.

This clonotype turned up a few times. The rearrangement links TRBV12-3 or TRBV12-4 to TRBJ2-3; D not certain. The CDR3 length is 15 residues. With 4 bases removed from V and 1 base from J, the gap between germline ends came to 12 bases. CDR3 sequence (DNA): TGTGCCAGCAGTTGGTCGCTAAAAGGCACAGATACGCAGTATTTT. The encoded protein is CASSWSLKGTDTQYF.

V gene TRBV20-1 combines with J gene TRBJ2-1, with 13 bases aligning to TRBD2. V shed 6 bases and J 8 bases; nucleotides not matched to a gene: 10. Germline V gene lookup returns CDR1 DFQATT and CDR2 SNEGSKA (reference sequence). The CDR3 length is 15 residues. The CDR3 reads CSALSLAGGFDEQFF. The CDR3 region has the DNA TGCAGTGCATTATCACTAGCGGGAGGGTTCGATGAGCAGTTCTTC.